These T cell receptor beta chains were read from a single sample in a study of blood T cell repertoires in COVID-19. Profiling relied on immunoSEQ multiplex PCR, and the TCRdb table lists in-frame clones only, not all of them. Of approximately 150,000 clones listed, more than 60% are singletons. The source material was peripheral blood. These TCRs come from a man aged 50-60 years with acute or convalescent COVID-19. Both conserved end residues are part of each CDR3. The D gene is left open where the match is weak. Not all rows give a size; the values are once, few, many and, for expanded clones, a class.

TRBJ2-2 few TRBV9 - CASSVNGANTGELFF TGTGCCAGCAGCGTAAACGGGGCGAACACCGGGGAGCTGTTTTTT
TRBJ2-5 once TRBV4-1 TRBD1 CASSPLFLRDRGQETQYF TGCGCCAGCAGCCCCTTATTCCTCCGGGACAGGGGCCAAGAGACCCAGTACTTC
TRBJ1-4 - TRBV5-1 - CASSPGGVTNEKLFF TGCGCCAGCAGCCCTGGAGGGGTAACTAATGAAAAACTGTTTTTT
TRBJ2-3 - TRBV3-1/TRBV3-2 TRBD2 CASSQGPSGPTDTQYF TGTGCCAGCAGCCAAGGCCCTAGCGGGCCCACAGATACGCAGTATTTT
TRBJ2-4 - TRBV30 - CAWSPARGDIQYF TGTGCCTGGAGTCCAGCCAGGGGTGACATTCAGTACTTC
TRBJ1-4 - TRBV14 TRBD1 CASSRDRGNEKLFF TGTGCCAGCAGCCGGGACAGGGGGAATGAAAAACTGTTTTTT
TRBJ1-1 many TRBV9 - CASSVVSNTEAFF TGTGCCAGCAGCGTAGTCAGTAACACTGAAGCTTTCTTT
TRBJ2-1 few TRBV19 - CASSMGGGSAGGARNEQFF TGTGCCAGTAGTATGGGAGGAGGAAGTGCGGGTGGGGCGCGCAATGAGCAGTTCTTC
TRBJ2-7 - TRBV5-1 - CASNYATDSYEQYF TGCGCCAGCAACTACGCGACGGACTCCTACGAGCAGTACTTC
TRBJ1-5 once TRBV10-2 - CATRDTNSNQPQHF TGCGCCACCAGGGACACGAATAGCAATCAGCCCCAGCATTTT
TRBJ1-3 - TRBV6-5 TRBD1 CASSPRTGEWNTIYF TGTGCCAGCAGTCCCCGGACAGGGGAGTGGAACACCATATATTTT
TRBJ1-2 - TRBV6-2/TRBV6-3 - CASSLDRSYGYTF TGTGCCAGCAGCCTAGACAGGAGCTATGGCTACACCTTC
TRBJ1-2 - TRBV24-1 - CATSVSDSYGYTF TGTGCCACCAGTGTCTCGGACAGCTATGGCTACACCTTC
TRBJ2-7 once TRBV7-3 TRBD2 CASSLPTDRPGGWEQYF TGTGCCAGCAGCCTCCCTACGGACCGGCCCGGGGGGTGGGAGCAGTACTTC
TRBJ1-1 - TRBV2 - CASSTPRTPNTEAFF TGTGCCAGCTCTACCCCTAGGACACCGAACACTGAAGCTTTCTTT
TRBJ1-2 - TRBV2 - CASSQISNYGYTF TGTGCCAGCTCACAGATTTCTAACTATGGCTACACCTTC
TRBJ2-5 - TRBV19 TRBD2 CASGLAGGPKTQYF TGTGCCAGTGGGCTAGCGGGGGGGCCGAAGACCCAGTACTTC
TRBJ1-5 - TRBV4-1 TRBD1 CASSQDSGRGLGQPQHF TGCGCCAGCAGCCAAGATTCGGGCAGGGGGCTGGGTCAGCCCCAGCATTTT
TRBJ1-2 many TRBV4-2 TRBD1 CASSQEVRQGIEDGYTF TGTGCCAGCAGCCAAGAGGTCAGACAGGGGATAGAGGATGGCTACACCTTC
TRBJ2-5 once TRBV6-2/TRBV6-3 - CASSRNSARANQETQYF TGTGCCAGCAGCCGTAATTCGGCGAGGGCGAACCAAGAGACCCAGTACTTC
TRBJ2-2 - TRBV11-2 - CASSLERSTYTGELFF TGTGCCAGCAGCTTAGAAAGGAGTACCTACACCGGGGAGCTGTTTTTT
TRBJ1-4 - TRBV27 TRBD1 CASRQTGVNEKLFF TGTGCCAGCAGGCAAACAGGGGTTAATGAAAAACTGTTTTTT
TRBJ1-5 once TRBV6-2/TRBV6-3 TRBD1 CASSTLKDRTSNQPQHF TGTGCCAGCAGTACACTAAAGGACAGGACCAGCAATCAGCCCCAGCATTTT
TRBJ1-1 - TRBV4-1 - CASSRHVNTEAFF TGCGCCAGCAGCCGACACGTGAACACTGAAGCTTTCTTT
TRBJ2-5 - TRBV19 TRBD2 CASSPAGGQETQYF TGTGCCAGTAGTCCAGCGGGGGGCCAAGAGACCCAGTACTTC
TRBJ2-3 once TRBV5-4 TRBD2 CASSPGGRRTDTQYF TGTGCCAGCAGCCCGGGGGGGCGACGCACAGATACGCAGTATTTT
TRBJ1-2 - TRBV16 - CASSQSRQAHYGYTF TGTGCCAGCAGCCAATCTCGGCAGGCCCACTATGGCTACACCTTC
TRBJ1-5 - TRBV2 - CASNGQNNQPQHF TGTGCCAGCAATGGACAGAACAATCAGCCCCAGCATTTT
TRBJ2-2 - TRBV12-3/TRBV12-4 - CASSLVETGELFF TGTGCCAGCAGTTTAGTTGAGACCGGGGAGCTGTTTTTT
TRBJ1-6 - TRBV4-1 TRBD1 CASSHGGTGERNSPLHF TGCGCCAGCAGCCATGGCGGGACAGGAGAAAGAAATTCACCCCTCCACTTT
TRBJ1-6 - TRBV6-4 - CASSAQDNSPLHF TGTGCCAGCAGTGCCCAGGATAATTCACCCCTCCACTTT
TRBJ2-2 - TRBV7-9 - CASSAGGTPNTGELFF TGTGCCAGCAGCGCGGGTGGGACACCTAACACCGGGGAGCTGTTTTTT
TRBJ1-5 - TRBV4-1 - CASSQVGKGVQPQHF TGCGCCAGCAGCCAAGTCGGGAAGGGAGTTCAGCCCCAGCATTTT
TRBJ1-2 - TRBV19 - CASSIDGQYGYTF TGTGCCAGTAGTATAGACGGACAGTATGGCTACACCTTC
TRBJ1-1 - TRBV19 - CASSVNRNTEAFF TGTGCCAGTAGTGTTAACAGAAACACTGAAGCTTTCTTT
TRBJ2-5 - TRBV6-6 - CASRVGGGARQETQYF TGTGCCAGCAGAGTAGGAGGGGGGGCCCGCCAAGAGACCCAGTACTTC
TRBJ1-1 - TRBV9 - CASSVEIGSEAFF TGTGCCAGCAGCGTAGAAATTGGCAGTGAAGCTTTCTTT
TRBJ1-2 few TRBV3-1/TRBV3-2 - CASSRGNYGYTF TGTGCCAGCAGTCGAGGAAACTATGGCTACACCTTC
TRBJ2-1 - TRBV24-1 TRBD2 CATSDRTSGGLNEQFF TGTGCCACCAGTGACCGAACTAGCGGGGGGCTCAATGAGCAGTTCTTC
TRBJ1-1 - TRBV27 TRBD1 CASSFGGQGGTEAFF TGTGCCAGCAGTTTTGGTGGACAGGGGGGCACTGAAGCTTTCTTT
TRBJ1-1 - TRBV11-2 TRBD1 CASSFTGGWDTEAFF TGTGCCAGCAGCTTTACAGGGGGGTGGGACACTGAAGCTTTCTTT
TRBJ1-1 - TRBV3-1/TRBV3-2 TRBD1 CASNSILDREANTEAFF TGTGCCAGCAATTCGATACTGGACAGGGAGGCGAACACTGAAGCTTTCTTT